This is a list of T cell receptor beta chains from one sample in a study of T cell changes during pregnancy in multiple sclerosis. Some clones are missing from TCRdb's copy, which holds only in-frame ones; the method was immunoSEQ multiplex PCR. Of 70,000 to 75,000 clones listed, around 94% are singletons. This material consisted of peripheral blood, taken before pregnancy. These TCRs come from a female donor with multiple sclerosis, enrolled in a pregnancy study. Both conserved end residues are part of each CDR3. The D gene is left open where the match is weak. Expanded clones get a size class; other rows say once, few or many, or leave the size out.

d_gene: NA
v_gene: TRBV6-1
abundance: NA
j_gene: TRBJ2-7
CDR3nt: TGTGCCAGCAGTGAAGGGACAGCGACATCCTACGAGCAGTACTTC
CDR3aa: CASSEGTATSYEQYF

d_gene: TRBD1
v_gene: TRBV7-2
abundance: NA
j_gene: TRBJ2-7
CDR3nt: TGTGCCAGCAGCCGGGACAGGGGCTACTACGAGCAGTACTTC
CDR3aa: CASSRDRGYYEQYF

d_gene: NA
v_gene: TRBV9
abundance: NA
j_gene: TRBJ2-2
CDR3nt: TGTGCCAGCAGCGTACGTAGCGCCCCGAACACCGGGGAGCTGTTTTTT
CDR3aa: CASSVRSAPNTGELFF

d_gene: TRBD2
v_gene: TRBV28
abundance: NA
j_gene: TRBJ2-7
CDR3nt: TGTGCCAGCAGTAGGACTAGCGGGAGCTCCTACGAGCAGTACTTC
CDR3aa: CASSRTSGSSYEQYF

d_gene: TRBD1
v_gene: TRBV5-1
abundance: NA
j_gene: TRBJ1-2
CDR3nt: TGCGCCAGCAGTTCGGACAGGGGGGATGGCTACACCTTC
CDR3aa: CASSSDRGDGYTF

d_gene: NA
v_gene: TRBV27
abundance: NA
j_gene: TRBJ2-7
CDR3nt: TGTGCCAGCAGTTTACAGGGGCACCCCTCCTACGAGCAGTACTTC
CDR3aa: CASSLQGHPSYEQYF

d_gene: NA
v_gene: TRBV18
abundance: NA
j_gene: TRBJ1-2
CDR3nt: TGTGCCAGCTCACCAGTGGACAGTAACTATGGCTACACCTTC
CDR3aa: CASSPVDSNYGYTF

d_gene: NA
v_gene: TRBV7-2
abundance: NA
j_gene: TRBJ2-5
CDR3nt: TGTGCCAGCAGCCCTCGAGAGACCCAGTACTTC
CDR3aa: CASSPRETQYF

d_gene: NA
v_gene: TRBV19
abundance: NA
j_gene: TRBJ1-1
CDR3nt: TGTGCCAGTACCCTCAAGATAGTCGCTTTCTTT
CDR3aa: CASTLKIVAFF

d_gene: NA
v_gene: TRBV7-2
abundance: NA
j_gene: TRBJ1-2
CDR3nt: TGTGCCAGCAGCTTGGGGGCGGACGGCTATGGCTACACCTTC
CDR3aa: CASSLGADGYGYTF

d_gene: TRBD1
v_gene: TRBV15
abundance: NA
j_gene: TRBJ2-7
CDR3nt: TGTGCCACCAGCAAGCCAACAGGGGTCTACGAGCAGTACTTC
CDR3aa: CATSKPTGVYEQYF

d_gene: NA
v_gene: TRBV19
abundance: NA
j_gene: TRBJ1-1
CDR3nt: TGTGCCAGTAGTGTTCAGACAGGCGGGCCCGAGGCTTTCTTT
CDR3aa: CASSVQTGGPEAFF

d_gene: TRBD1
v_gene: TRBV10-3
abundance: few
j_gene: TRBJ1-1
CDR3nt: TGTGCCACCTCAGGCAGGGGGGACACTGAAGCTTTCTTT
CDR3aa: CATSGRGDTEAFF

d_gene: TRBD1
v_gene: TRBV7-9
abundance: NA
j_gene: TRBJ2-7
CDR3nt: TGTGCCAGCAGCTTACTATCGGGGACAGTTCGGGAGCAGTACTTC
CDR3aa: CASSLLSGTVREQYF

d_gene: NA
v_gene: TRBV10-3
abundance: NA
j_gene: TRBJ1-5
CDR3nt: TGTGCCAACAAAGGGAGCCTGGGCAATCAGCCCCAGCATTTT
CDR3aa: CANKGSLGNQPQHF

d_gene: NA
v_gene: TRBV30
abundance: NA
j_gene: TRBJ1-5
CDR3nt: TGTGCCTGGAGTGAGATCGGGTCGAATCAGCCCCAGCATTTT
CDR3aa: CAWSEIGSNQPQHF

d_gene: NA
v_gene: TRBV6-4
abundance: NA
j_gene: TRBJ1-5
CDR3nt: TGTGCCAGCAGTGTATGGGGAGGGCAGCCCCAGCATTTT
CDR3aa: CASSVWGGQPQHF

d_gene: TRBD2
v_gene: TRBV5-6
abundance: NA
j_gene: TRBJ2-1
CDR3nt: TGTGCCAGCAGCCTCCCGACTAGCTCAAGGACCAATGAGCAGTTCTTC
CDR3aa: CASSLPTSSRTNEQFF

d_gene: TRBD2
v_gene: TRBV18
abundance: NA
j_gene: TRBJ2-4
CDR3nt: TGTGCCAGCTCACCACCGGGGGGGTCCAAAAACATTCAGTACTTC
CDR3aa: CASSPPGGSKNIQYF

d_gene: TRBD2
v_gene: TRBV4-3
abundance: NA
j_gene: TRBJ2-1
CDR3nt: TGCGCCAGCAGCCACCTCACTAGCGGCCCTTACAATGAGCAGTTCTTC
CDR3aa: CASSHLTSGPYNEQFF

d_gene: NA
v_gene: TRBV5-1
abundance: NA
j_gene: TRBJ2-7
CDR3nt: TGCGCCAGCAGCTTCCCCCCCGTCGGAAGCGCACGCTCCTACGAGCAGTACTTC
CDR3aa: CASSFPPVGSARSYEQYF

d_gene: NA
v_gene: TRBV15
abundance: NA
j_gene: TRBJ1-1
CDR3nt: TGTGCCACCAGTGCAGGTCTGAACACTGAAGCTTTCTTT
CDR3aa: CATSAGLNTEAFF

d_gene: TRBD2
v_gene: TRBV27
abundance: NA
j_gene: TRBJ2-7
CDR3nt: TGTGCCAGCAGGGCCGGGACTAGCGGTTGGTACGAGCAGTACTTC
CDR3aa: CASRAGTSGWYEQYF

d_gene: NA
v_gene: TRBV2
abundance: NA
j_gene: TRBJ1-6
CDR3nt: TGTGCCAGCAGTGAGAGGGCCGTGAGCTATAATTCACCCCTCCACTTT
CDR3aa: CASSERAVSYNSPLHF

d_gene: TRBD1
v_gene: TRBV11-1
abundance: NA
j_gene: TRBJ1-2
CDR3nt: TGTGCCAGCAGCTTAGCGGGACAGAACTATGGCTACACCTTC
CDR3aa: CASSLAGQNYGYTF

d_gene: TRBD1
v_gene: TRBV7-6
abundance: NA
j_gene: TRBJ2-7
CDR3nt: TGTGCCAGCAGCCGGGTCCGACAGGGGTCCTACGAGCAGTACTTC
CDR3aa: CASSRVRQGSYEQYF

d_gene: NA
v_gene: TRBV25-1
abundance: once
j_gene: TRBJ2-6
CDR3nt: TGTGCCAGCGGGAGCTCTGGGGCCAACGTCCTGACTTTC
CDR3aa: CASGSSGANVLTF

d_gene: NA
v_gene: TRBV7-3
abundance: NA
j_gene: TRBJ2-3
CDR3nt: TGTGCCAGCACCCTAGGTACTTACCGCACAGATACGCAGTATTTT
CDR3aa: CASTLGTYRTDTQYF

d_gene: TRBD2
v_gene: TRBV4-3
abundance: NA
j_gene: TRBJ2-1
CDR3nt: TGCGCCAGCAGCCGTGGACTAGCGGAATACAATGAGCAGTTCTTC
CDR3aa: CASSRGLAEYNEQFF

d_gene: TRBD2
v_gene: TRBV13
abundance: NA
j_gene: TRBJ2-5
CDR3nt: TGTGCCAGCAGCTTCACTAGCGGCCAAGAGACCCAGTACTTC
CDR3aa: CASSFTSGQETQYF

d_gene: TRBD1
v_gene: TRBV6-5
abundance: once
j_gene: TRBJ1-4
CDR3nt: TGTGCCAGCAGTAAGGACAGGGGGCTCGAAAAACTGTTTTTT
CDR3aa: CASSKDRGLEKLFF

d_gene: TRBD2
v_gene: TRBV14
abundance: NA
j_gene: TRBJ2-1
CDR3nt: TGTGCCAGCAGCCATACGGCGCGGGCGGGGGTTACGCGAGTGTACAATGAGCAGTTCTTC
CDR3aa: CASSHTARAGVTRVYNEQFF

d_gene: NA
v_gene: TRBV7-2
abundance: NA
j_gene: TRBJ2-3
CDR3nt: TGTGCCACCGGACAGCGCACAGATACGCAGTATTTT
CDR3aa: CATGQRTDTQYF

d_gene: TRBD2
v_gene: TRBV4-3
abundance: NA
j_gene: TRBJ2-7
CDR3nt: TGCGCCAGCAGCCAAGATCTAGCGGCCAAACCCTACGAGCAGTACTTC
CDR3aa: CASSQDLAAKPYEQYF

d_gene: TRBD1
v_gene: TRBV28
abundance: NA
j_gene: TRBJ2-5
CDR3nt: TGTGCCAGCACCAAGGGGGCCCTGACCCAAGAGACCCAGTACTTC
CDR3aa: CASTKGALTQETQYF

d_gene: TRBD2
v_gene: TRBV7-3
abundance: NA
j_gene: TRBJ2-3
CDR3nt: TGTGCCAGCAGCTTAGTGGGGCTAGCGGCCCCGGATACGCAGTATTTT
CDR3aa: CASSLVGLAAPDTQYF

d_gene: NA
v_gene: TRBV5-6
abundance: NA
j_gene: TRBJ2-7
CDR3nt: TGTGCCAGCAGTACCCACGGTGTCGGTTACGAGCAGTACTTC
CDR3aa: CASSTHGVGYEQYF

d_gene: NA
v_gene: TRBV19
abundance: NA
j_gene: TRBJ2-1
CDR3nt: TGTGCCAGTAGTCTTGTCTACAATGAGCAGTTCTTC
CDR3aa: CASSLVYNEQFF

d_gene: NA
v_gene: TRBV11-2
abundance: NA
j_gene: TRBJ1-1
CDR3nt: TGTGCCAGCAGCCCTCAGGGAACAGGTGAAGCTTTCTTT
CDR3aa: CASSPQGTGEAFF

d_gene: TRBD2
v_gene: TRBV6-1
abundance: once
j_gene: TRBJ2-1
CDR3nt: TGTGCCAGCAGTGTCGGACTAGCGGGAGTGGATGAGCAGTTCTTC
CDR3aa: CASSVGLAGVDEQFF

d_gene: NA
v_gene: TRBV29-1
abundance: NA
j_gene: TRBJ2-5
CDR3nt: TGCAGCGTTCCAAAAACAGAGAACCAAGAGACCCAGTACTTC
CDR3aa: CSVPKTENQETQYF

d_gene: NA
v_gene: TRBV27
abundance: NA
j_gene: TRBJ2-1
CDR3nt: TGTGCCAGCAGTTTAGCAGTATTCAGGGTCGATGAGCAGTTCTTC
CDR3aa: CASSLAVFRVDEQFF

d_gene: NA
v_gene: TRBV5-8
abundance: NA
j_gene: TRBJ2-7
CDR3nt: TGTGCCAGCACCCGGGTGGGGGGAAACTACGAGCAGTACTTC
CDR3aa: CASTRVGGNYEQYF

d_gene: TRBD2
v_gene: TRBV7-9
abundance: NA
j_gene: TRBJ2-3
CDR3nt: TGTGCCAGCAGCTTATTGGAGCCCGGACTAGCGGTAATCACAGATACGCAGTATTTT
CDR3aa: CASSLLEPGLAVITDTQYF

d_gene: TRBD1
v_gene: TRBV7-9
abundance: NA
j_gene: TRBJ2-2
CDR3nt: TGTGCCAGCAGGCCGGGACAGGCAAACACCGGGGAGCTGTTTTTT
CDR3aa: CASRPGQANTGELFF

d_gene: TRBD2
v_gene: TRBV18
abundance: NA
j_gene: TRBJ2-1
CDR3nt: TGTGCCAGCTCACCATTCGCTAAGCGGGAGGAGAGTAATGAGCAGTTCTTC
CDR3aa: CASSPFAKREESNEQFF

d_gene: TRBD2
v_gene: TRBV14
abundance: once
j_gene: TRBJ2-7
CDR3nt: TGTGCCAGCAGCCATTCCGGGACTAGCGGCTACGAGCAGTACTTC
CDR3aa: CASSHSGTSGYEQYF

d_gene: NA
v_gene: TRBV11-2
abundance: NA
j_gene: TRBJ1-3
CDR3nt: TGTGCCAGCAGTATAACAGGAGACTCTGGAAACACCATATATTTT
CDR3aa: CASSITGDSGNTIYF

d_gene: NA
v_gene: TRBV19
abundance: NA
j_gene: TRBJ1-5
CDR3nt: TGTGCCAGTAGTAGAGGGCAGATCAATCAGCCCCAGCATTTT
CDR3aa: CASSRGQINQPQHF

d_gene: NA
v_gene: TRBV5-1
abundance: NA
j_gene: TRBJ2-7
CDR3nt: TGCGCCAGCAGCTTCAGACCGGCGGGCGAGCAGTACTTC
CDR3aa: CASSFRPAGEQYF

d_gene: NA
v_gene: TRBV5-4
abundance: NA
j_gene: TRBJ2-3
CDR3nt: TGTGCCAGCAGCCTCGGGTGGGGCACAGATACGCAGTATTTT
CDR3aa: CASSLGWGTDTQYF

d_gene: TRBD1
v_gene: TRBV30
abundance: NA
j_gene: TRBJ2-7
CDR3nt: TGTGCCTGGAGGCATAAGGTAGCAACAGGGGATTCCTACGAGCAGTACTTC
CDR3aa: CAWRHKVATGDSYEQYF

d_gene: NA
v_gene: TRBV7-2
abundance: NA
j_gene: TRBJ2-7
CDR3nt: TGTGCCAGCAGCTTAGCTGCCGGGGTCCCCTACGAGCAGTACTTC
CDR3aa: CASSLAAGVPYEQYF